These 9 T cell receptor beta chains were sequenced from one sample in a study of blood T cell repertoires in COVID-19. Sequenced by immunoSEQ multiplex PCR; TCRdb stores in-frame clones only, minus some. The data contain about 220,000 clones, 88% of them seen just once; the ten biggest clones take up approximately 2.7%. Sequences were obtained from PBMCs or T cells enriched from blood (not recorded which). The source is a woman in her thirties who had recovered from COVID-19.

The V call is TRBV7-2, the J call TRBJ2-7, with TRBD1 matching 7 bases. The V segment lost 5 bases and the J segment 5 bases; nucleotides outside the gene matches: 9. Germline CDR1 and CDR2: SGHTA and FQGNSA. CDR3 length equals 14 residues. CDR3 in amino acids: CASSTPYRGHEQYF. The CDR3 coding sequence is TGTGCCAGCAGCACTCCATACAGGGGCCACGAGCAGTACTTC.

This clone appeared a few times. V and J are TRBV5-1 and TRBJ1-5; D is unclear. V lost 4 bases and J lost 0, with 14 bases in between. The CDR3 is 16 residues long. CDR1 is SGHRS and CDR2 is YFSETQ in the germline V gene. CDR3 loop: CASSSFVFYSNQPQHF. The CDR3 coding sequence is TGCGCCAGCAGCAGCTTCGTGTTTTATAGCAATCAGCCCCAGCATTTT.

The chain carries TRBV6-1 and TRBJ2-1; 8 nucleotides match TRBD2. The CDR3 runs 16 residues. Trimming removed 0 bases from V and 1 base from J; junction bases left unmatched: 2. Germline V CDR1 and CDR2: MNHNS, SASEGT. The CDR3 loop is CASSEAAGGSYNEQFF. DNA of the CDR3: TGTGCCAGCAGTGAAGCGGCGGGGGGATCCTACAATGAGCAGTTCTTC.

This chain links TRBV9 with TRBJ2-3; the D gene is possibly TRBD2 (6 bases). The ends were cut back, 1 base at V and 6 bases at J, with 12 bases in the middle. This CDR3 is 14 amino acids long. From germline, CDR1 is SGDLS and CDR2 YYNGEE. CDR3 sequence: CASSVRNREDTQYF. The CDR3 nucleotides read TGTGCCAGCAGCGTAAGGAACCGGGAGGATACGCAGTATTTT.

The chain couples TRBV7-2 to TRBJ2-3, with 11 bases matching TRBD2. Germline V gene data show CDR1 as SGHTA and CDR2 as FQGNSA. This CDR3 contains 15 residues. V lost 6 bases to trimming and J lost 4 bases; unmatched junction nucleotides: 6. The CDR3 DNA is TGTGCCAGCAGGCGTAGCGGGGGGGCGGCAGATACGCAGTATTTT. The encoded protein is CASRRSGGAADTQYF.

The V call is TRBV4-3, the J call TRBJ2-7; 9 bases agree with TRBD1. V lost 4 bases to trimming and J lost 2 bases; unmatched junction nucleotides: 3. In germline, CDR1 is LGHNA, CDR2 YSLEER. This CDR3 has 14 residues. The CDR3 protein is CASSPRTGAYEQYF. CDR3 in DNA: TGCGCCAGCAGCCCCCGGACAGGGGCCTACGAGCAGTACTTC.

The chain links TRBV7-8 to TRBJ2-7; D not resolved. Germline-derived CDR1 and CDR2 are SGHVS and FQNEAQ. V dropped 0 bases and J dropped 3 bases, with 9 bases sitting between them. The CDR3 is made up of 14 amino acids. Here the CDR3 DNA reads TGTGCCAGCAGCTTAGCGCCCCGGTACTACGAGCAGTACTTC. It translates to CASSLAPRYYEQYF.

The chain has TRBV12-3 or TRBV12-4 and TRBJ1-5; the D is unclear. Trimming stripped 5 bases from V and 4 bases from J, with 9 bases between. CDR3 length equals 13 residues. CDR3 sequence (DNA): TGTGCCAGCAGTACCAGAGGAAATCAGCCCCAGCATTTT. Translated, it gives CASSTRGNQPQHF.

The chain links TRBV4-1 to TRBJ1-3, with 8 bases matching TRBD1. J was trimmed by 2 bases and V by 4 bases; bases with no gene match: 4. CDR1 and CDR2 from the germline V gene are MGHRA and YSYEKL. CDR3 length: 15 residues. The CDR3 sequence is CASSLGQVAGNTIYF. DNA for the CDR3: TGCGCCAGCAGCCTGGGACAGGTGGCTGGAAACACCATATATTTT.